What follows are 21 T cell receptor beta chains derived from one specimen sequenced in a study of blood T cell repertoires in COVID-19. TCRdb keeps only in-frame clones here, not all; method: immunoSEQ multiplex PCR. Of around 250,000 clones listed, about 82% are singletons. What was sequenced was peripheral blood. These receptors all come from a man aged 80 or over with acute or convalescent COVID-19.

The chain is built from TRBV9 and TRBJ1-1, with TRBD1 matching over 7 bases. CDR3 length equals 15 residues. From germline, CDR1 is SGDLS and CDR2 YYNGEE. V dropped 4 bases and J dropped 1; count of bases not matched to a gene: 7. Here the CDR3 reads CASSHISGGNTEAFF. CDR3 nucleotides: TGTGCCAGCAGCCACATTTCAGGGGGGAACACTGAAGCTTTCTTT.

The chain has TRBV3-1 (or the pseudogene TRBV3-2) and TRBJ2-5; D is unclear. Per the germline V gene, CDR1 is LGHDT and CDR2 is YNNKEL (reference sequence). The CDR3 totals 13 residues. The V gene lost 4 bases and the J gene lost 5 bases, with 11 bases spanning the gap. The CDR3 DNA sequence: TGTGCCAGCAGCCTACAGCCCTCGGAGACCCAGTACTTC. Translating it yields CASSLQPSETQYF.

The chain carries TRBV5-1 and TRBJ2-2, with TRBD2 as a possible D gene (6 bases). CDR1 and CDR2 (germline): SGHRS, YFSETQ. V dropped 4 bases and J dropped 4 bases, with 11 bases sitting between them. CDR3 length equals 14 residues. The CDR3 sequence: CASSPGGATGELFF. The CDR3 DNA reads TGCGCCAGCAGCCCCGGGGGAGCCACCGGGGAGCTGTTTTTT.

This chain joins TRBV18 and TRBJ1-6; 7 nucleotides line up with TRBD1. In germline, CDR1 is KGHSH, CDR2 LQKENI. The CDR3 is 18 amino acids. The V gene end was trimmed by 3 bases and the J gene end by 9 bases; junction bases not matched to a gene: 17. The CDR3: CASSPIPPPGQILSPLHF. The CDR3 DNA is TGTGCCAGCTCACCCATCCCTCCCCCGGGACAGATCCTTTCACCCCTCCACTTT.

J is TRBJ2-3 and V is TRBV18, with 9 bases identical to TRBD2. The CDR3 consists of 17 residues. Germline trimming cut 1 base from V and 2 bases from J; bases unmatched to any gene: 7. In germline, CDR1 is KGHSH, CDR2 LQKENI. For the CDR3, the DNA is TGTGCCAGCTCACCACTGCGGGGGGGCGCGGCCACAGATACGCAGTATTTT. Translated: CASSPLRGGAATDTQYF.

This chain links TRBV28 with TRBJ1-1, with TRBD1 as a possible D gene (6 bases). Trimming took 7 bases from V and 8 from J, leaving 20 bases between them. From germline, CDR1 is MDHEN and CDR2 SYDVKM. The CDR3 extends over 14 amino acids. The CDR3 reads CASTRQVGPSEAFF. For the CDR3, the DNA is TGTGCCAGCACCAGACAGGTTGGCCCATCCGAAGCTTTCTTT.

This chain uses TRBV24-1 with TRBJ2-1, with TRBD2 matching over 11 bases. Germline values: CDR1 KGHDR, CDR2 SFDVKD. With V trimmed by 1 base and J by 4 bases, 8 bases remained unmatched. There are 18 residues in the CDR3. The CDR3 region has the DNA TGTGCCACCAGTGATTTCGGAACTAGCGGGAGTCGTTACAATGAGCAGTTCTTC. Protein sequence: CATSDFGTSGSRYNEQFF.

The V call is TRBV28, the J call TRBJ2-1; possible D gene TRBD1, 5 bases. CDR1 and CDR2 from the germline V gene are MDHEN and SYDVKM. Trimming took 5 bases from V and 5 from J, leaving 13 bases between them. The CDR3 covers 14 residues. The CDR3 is CASSRFRVDNEQFF. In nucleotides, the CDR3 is TGTGCCAGCAGTCGATTCAGGGTCGACAATGAGCAGTTCTTC.

CDR3 amino acids: CASSLGTGETYEQYF. The DNA for the CDR3 is TGCGCCAGCAGCTTGGGGACAGGGGAAACCTACGAGCAGTACTTC. The rearrangement uses TRBV5-1 and TRBJ2-7, with 9 bases identical to TRBD1. The CDR3 is 15 residues long. V lost 0 bases, J lost 2 bases, and 3 bases stayed unmatched. CDR1 is SGHRS and CDR2 is YFSETQ in the germline V gene.

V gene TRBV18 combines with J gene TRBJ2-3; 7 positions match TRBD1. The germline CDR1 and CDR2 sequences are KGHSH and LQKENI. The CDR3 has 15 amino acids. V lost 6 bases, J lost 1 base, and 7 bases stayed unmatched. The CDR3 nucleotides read TGTGCCAGCTCTCAAAACAGGGGAGGCACAGATACGCAGTATTTT. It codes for CASSQNRGGTDTQYF.

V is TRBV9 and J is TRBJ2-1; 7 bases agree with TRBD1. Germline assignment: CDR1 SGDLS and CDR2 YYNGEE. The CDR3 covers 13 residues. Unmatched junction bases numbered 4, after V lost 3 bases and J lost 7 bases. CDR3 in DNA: TGTGCCAGCAGCGATTACAGGGGAAATGAGCAGTTCTTC. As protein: CASSDYRGNEQFF.

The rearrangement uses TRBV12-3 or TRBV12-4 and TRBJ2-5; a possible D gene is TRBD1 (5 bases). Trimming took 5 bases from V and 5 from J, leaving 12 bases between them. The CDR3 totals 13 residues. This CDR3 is CASSPRGAETQYF. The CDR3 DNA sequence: TGTGCCAGCAGTCCCCGTGGGGCGGAGACCCAGTACTTC.

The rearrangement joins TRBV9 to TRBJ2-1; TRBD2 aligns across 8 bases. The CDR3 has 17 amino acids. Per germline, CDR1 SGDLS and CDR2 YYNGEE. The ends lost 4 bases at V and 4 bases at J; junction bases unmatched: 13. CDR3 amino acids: CASSPKKVTSAYNEQFF. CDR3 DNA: TGTGCCAGCAGCCCCAAAAAAGTGACTAGCGCATACAATGAGCAGTTCTTC.

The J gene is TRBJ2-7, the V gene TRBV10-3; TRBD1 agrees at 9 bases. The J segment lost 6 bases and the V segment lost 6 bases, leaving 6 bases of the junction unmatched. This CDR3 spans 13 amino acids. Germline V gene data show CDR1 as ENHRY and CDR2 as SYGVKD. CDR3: CAIRSQGAGEQYF. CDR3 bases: TGTGCCATCAGGTCACAGGGGGCTGGCGAGCAGTACTTC.

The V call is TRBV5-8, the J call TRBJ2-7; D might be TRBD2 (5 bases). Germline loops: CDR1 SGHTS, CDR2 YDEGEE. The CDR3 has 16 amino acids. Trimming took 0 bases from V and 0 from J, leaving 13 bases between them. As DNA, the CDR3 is TGTGCCAGCAGCTTGGAACAGCCCACTAGCTCCTACGAGCAGTACTTC. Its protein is CASSLEQPTSSYEQYF.

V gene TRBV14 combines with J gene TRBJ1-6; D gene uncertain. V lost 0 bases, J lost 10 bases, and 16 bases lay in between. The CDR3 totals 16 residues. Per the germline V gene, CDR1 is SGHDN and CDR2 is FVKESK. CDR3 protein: CASSQDTQIGESPLHF. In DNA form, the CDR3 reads TGTGCCAGCAGCCAAGATACCCAGATCGGGGAATCACCCCTCCACTTT.

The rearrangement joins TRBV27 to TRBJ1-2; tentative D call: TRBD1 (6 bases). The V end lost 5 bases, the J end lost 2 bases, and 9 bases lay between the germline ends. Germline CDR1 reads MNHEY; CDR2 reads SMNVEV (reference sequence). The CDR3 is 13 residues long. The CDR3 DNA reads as TGTGCCAGCAGTCTACAGGGCAACTATGGCTACACCTTC. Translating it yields CASSLQGNYGYTF.

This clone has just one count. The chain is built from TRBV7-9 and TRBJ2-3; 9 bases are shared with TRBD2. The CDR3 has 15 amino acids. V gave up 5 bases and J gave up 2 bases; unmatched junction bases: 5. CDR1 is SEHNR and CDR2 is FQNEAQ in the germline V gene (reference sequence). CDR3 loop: CASSPTSGFTDTQYF. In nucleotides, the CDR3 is TGTGCCAGCAGCCCGACTAGCGGATTCACAGATACGCAGTATTTT.

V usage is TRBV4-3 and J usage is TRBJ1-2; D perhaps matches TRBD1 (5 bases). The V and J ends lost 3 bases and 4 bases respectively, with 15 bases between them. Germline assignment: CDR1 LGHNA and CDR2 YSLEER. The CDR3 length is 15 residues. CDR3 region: CASSQIGGAGYGYTF. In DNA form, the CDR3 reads TGCGCCAGCAGCCAGATTGGAGGGGCGGGCTATGGCTACACCTTC.

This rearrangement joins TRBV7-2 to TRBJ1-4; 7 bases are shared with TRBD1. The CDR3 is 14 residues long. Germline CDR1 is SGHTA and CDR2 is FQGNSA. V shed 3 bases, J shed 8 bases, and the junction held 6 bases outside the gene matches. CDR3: CASSFDRVGEKLFF. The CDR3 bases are TGTGCCAGCAGCTTCGACAGGGTAGGGGAAAAACTGTTTTTT. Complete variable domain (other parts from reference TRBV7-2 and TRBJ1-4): GAGVSQSPSNKVTEKGKDVELRCDPISGHTALYWYRQSLGQGLEFLIYFQGNSAPDKSGLPSDRFSAERTGGSVSTLTIQRTQQEDSAVYLCASSFDRVGEKLFFGSGTQLSVL.

The CDR3 DNA follows: TGTGCCAGCAGATCCCGACAGATGAACACTGAAGCTTTCTTT. As protein: CASRSRQMNTEAFF. V usage is TRBV6-5 and J usage is TRBJ1-1; maybe TRBD1 (5 bases). V was trimmed by 6 bases and J by 0 bases, leaving 11 bases between them. Germline V gene sequence: CDR1 MNHEY, CDR2 SVGAGI. The CDR3 length is 14 residues.